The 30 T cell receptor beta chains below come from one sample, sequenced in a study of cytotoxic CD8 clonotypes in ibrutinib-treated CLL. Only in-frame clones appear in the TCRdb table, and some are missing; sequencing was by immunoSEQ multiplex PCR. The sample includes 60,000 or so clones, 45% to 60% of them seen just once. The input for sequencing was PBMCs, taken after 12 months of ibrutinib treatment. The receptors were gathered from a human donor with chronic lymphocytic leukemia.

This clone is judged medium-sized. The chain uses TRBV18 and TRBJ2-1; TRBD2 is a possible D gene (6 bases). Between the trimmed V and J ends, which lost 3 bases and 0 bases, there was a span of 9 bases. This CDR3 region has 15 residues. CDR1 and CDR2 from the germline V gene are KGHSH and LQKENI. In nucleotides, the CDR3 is TGTGCCAGCTCACCGACTAGTTTCTCCTACAATGAGCAGTTCTTC. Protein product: CASSPTSFSYNEQFF.

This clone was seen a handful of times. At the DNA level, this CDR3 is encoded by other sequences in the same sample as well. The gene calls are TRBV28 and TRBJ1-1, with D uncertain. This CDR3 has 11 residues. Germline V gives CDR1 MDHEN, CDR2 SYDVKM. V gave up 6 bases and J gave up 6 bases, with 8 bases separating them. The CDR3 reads CASRGRPEAFF. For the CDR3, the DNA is TGTGCCAGCAGGGGGAGACCTGAAGCTTTCTTT.

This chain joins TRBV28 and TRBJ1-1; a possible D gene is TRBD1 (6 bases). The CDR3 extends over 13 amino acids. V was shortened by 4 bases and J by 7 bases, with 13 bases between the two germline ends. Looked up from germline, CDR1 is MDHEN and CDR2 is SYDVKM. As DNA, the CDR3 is TGTGCCAGCAGTTCCCCTAGCAGGGGTGAAGCTTTCTTT. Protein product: CASSSPSRGEAFF. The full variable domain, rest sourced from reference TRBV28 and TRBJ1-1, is DVKVTQSSRYLVKRTGEKVFLECVQDMDHENMFWYRQDPGLGLRLIYFSYDVKMKEKGDIPEGYSVSREKKERFSLILESASTNQTSMYLCASSSPSRGEAFFGQGTRLTVV.

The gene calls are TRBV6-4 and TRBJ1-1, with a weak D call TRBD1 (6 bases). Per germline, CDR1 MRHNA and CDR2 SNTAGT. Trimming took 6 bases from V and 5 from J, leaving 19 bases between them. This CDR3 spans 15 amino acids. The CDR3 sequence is CASSRDTSNPTEAFF. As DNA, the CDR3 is TGTGCCAGCAGCCGGGACACATCAAATCCGACTGAAGCTTTCTTT.

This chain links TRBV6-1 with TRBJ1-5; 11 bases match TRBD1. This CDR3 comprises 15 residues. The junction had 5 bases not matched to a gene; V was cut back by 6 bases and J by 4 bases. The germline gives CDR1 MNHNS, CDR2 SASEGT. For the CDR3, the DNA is TGTGCCAGCAGGGGGACAGGGGGACCTAATCAGCCCCAGCATTTT. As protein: CASRGTGGPNQPQHF.

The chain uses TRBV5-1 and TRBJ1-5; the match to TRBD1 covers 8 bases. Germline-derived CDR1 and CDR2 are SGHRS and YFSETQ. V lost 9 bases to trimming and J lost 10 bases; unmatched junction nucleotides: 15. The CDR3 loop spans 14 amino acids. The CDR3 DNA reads TGCGCCACCGACTCCCACAGGGGGAAACGTCCCCAGCATTTT. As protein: CATDSHRGKRPQHF.

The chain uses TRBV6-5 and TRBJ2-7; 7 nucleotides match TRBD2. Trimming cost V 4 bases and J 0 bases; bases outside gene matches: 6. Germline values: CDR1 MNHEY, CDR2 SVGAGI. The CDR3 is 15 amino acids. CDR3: CASSSFGGSSYEQYF. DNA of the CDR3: TGTGCCAGCAGTTCATTCGGCGGGAGCTCCTACGAGCAGTACTTC.

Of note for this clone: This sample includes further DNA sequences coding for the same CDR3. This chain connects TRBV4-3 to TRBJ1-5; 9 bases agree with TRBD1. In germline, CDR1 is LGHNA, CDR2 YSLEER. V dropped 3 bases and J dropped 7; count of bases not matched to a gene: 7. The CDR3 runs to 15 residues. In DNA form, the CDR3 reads TGCGCCAGCAGCCAGGGGGGACAGGGAGGACAGCCCCAGCATTTT. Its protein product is CASSQGGQGGQPQHF.

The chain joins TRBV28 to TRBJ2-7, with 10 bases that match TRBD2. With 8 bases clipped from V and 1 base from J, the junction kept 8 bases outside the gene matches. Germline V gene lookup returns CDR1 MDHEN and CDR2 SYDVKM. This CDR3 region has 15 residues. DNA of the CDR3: TGTGCCAGCGCTAAGTTAGCGGGAGGATCCTACGAGCAGTACTTC. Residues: CASAKLAGGSYEQYF. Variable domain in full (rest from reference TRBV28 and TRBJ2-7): DVKVTQSSRYLVKRTGEKVFLECVQDMDHENMFWYRQDPGLGLRLIYFSYDVKMKEKGDIPEGYSVSREKKERFSLILESASTNQTSMYLCASAKLAGGSYEQYFGPGTRLTVT.

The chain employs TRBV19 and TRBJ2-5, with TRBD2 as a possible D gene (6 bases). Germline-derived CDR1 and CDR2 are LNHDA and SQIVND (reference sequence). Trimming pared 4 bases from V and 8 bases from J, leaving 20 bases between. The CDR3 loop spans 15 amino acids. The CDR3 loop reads CASSTVGGSGGTQYF. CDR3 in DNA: TGTGCCAGTAGTACCGTGGGCGGGTCCGGGGGAACCCAGTACTTC.

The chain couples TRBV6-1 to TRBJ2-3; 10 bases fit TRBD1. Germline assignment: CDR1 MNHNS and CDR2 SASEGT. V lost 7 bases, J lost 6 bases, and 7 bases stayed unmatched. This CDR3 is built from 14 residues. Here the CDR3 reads CASTRQGAGDTQYF. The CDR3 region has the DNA TGTGCCAGCACCAGACAGGGGGCAGGGGATACGCAGTATTTT.

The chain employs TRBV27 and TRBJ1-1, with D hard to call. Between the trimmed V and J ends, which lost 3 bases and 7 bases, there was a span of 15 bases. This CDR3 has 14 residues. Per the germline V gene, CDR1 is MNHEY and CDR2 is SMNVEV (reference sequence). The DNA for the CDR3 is TGTGCCAGCAGTTTTTTTAGGTCCGGGGTTGAAGCTTTCTTT. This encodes CASSFFRSGVEAFF.

The CDR3 region has the DNA TGTGCCACCCGGGGGCTAGCGGGAGTCGGGGAGCTGTTTTTT. Translated, it gives CATRGLAGVGELFF. The chain employs TRBV7-2 and TRBJ2-2, with 10 nucleotides matching TRBD2. The CDR3 is 14 residues long. The germline CDR1 and CDR2 sequences are SGHTA and FQGNSA. J gave up 7 bases and V 10 bases, and 9 bases lay outside the gene matches.

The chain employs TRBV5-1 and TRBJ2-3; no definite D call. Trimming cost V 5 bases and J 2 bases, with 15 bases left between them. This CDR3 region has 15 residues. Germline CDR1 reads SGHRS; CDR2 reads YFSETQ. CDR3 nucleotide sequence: TGCGCCAGCAGACTGGAGATTTCTCCCACAGATACGCAGTATTTT. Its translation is CASRLEISPTDTQYF.

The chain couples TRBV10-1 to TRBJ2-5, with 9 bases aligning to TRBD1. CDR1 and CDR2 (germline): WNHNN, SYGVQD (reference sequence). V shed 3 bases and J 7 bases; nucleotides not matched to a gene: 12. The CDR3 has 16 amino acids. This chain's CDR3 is CASSETGTGTRGTQYF. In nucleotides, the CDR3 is TGCGCCAGCAGTGAAACCGGGACAGGGACGAGAGGGACCCAGTACTTC.

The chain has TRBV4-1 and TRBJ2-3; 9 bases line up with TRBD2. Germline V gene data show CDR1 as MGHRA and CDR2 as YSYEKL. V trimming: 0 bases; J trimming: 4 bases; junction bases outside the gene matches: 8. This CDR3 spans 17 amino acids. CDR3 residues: CASSQEAVAGAADTQYF. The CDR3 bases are TGCGCCAGCAGCCAAGAAGCGGTAGCGGGGGCTGCAGATACGCAGTATTTT.

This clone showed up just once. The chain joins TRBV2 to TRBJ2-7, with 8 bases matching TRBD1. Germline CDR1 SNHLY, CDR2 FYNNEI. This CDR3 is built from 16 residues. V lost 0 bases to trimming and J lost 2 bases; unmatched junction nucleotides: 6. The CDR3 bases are TGTGCCAGCAGTGAAGCGCTCGGACAGGGTGCCTACGAGCAGTACGTC. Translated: CASSEALGQGAYEQYV.

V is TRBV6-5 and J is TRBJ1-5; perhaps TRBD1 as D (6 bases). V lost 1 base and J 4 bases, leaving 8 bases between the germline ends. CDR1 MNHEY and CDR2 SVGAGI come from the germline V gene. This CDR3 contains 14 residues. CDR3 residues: CASSYLQGNQPQHF. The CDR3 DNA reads TGTGCCAGCAGTTACTTGCAGGGGAATCAGCCCCAGCATTTT.

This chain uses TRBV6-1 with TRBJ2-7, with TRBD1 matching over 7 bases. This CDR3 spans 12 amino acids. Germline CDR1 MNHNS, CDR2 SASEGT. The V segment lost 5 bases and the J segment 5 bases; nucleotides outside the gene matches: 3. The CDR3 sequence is CASSPQGNEQYV. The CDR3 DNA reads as TGTGCCAGCAGTCCACAGGGGAACGAGCAGTACGTC.

CDR3 DNA: TGTGCCAGCACCAGAAGGGGTCTGTTGGGCAATGAGCAGTTCTTC. It is translated as CASTRRGLLGNEQFF. The genes are TRBV6-5 and TRBJ2-1; D possibly corresponds to TRBD1 (5 bases). Deletions cut 7 bases from V and 6 bases from J, with 19 bases between. The CDR3 loop spans 15 amino acids. Germline V gene sequence: CDR1 MNHEY, CDR2 SVGAGI.

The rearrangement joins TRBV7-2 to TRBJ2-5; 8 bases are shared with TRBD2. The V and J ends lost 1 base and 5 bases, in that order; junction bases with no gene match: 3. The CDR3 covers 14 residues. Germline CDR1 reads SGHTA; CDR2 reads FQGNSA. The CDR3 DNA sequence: TGTGCCAGCAGCTTAGAGCGGGGGCGCGAGACCCAGTACTTC. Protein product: CASSLERGRETQYF.

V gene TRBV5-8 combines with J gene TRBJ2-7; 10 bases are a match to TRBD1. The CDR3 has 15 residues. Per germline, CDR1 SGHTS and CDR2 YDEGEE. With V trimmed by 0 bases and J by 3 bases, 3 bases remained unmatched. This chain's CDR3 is CASSLVGQGFYEQYV. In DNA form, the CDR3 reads TGTGCCAGCAGCTTGGTGGGACAGGGGTTCTACGAGCAGTACGTC.

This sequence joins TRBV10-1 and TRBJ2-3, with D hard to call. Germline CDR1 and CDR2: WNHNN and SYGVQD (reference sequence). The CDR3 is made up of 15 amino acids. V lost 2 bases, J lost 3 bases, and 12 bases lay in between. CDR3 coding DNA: TGCGCCAGCAGTGAGGGGAAGGGTGGAACAGATACGCAGTATTTT. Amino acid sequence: CASSEGKGGTDTQYF.

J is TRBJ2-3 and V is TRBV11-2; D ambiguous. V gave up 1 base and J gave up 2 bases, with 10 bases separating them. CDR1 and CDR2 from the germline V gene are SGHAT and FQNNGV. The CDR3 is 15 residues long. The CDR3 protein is CASSLGVPPTDTQYF. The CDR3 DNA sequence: TGTGCCAGCAGCTTAGGGGTCCCTCCCACAGATACGCAGTATTTT.

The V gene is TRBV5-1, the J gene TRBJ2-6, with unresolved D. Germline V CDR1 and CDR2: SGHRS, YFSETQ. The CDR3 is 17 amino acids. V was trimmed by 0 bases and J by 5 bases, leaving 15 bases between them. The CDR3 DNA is TGCGCCAGCAGCTTGGGTGGTAAAAGTGGAAGGGCCAACGTCCTGACTTTC. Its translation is CASSLGGKSGRANVLTF.

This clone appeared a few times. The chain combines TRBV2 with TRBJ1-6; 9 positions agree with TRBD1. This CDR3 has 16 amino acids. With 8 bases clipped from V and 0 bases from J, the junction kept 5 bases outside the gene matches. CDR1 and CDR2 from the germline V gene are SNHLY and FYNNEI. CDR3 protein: CASGTGLSSYNSPLHF. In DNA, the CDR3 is TGTGCCAGCGGGACAGGGCTGAGCTCCTATAATTCACCCCTCCACTTT.

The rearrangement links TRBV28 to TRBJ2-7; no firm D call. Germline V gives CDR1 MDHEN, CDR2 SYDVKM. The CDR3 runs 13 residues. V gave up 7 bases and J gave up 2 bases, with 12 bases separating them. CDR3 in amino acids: CASMQVWAYEQYF. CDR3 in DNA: TGTGCCAGCATGCAGGTTTGGGCCTACGAGCAGTACTTC.

The CDR3 sequence: CASSLAGTGDGYTF. The CDR3 coding sequence is TGCGCCAGCAGCTTAGCCGGGACAGGGGATGGCTACACCTTC. This rearrangement joins TRBV5-1 to TRBJ1-2; TRBD1 agrees at 10 bases. Trimming at V came to 2 bases and at J to 6 bases, leaving 4 bases not matched to a gene. Per germline, CDR1 SGHRS and CDR2 YFSETQ. The CDR3 is made up of 14 amino acids. The complete variable domain, with remaining parts taken from reference TRBV5-1 and TRBJ1-2, reads KAGVTQTPRYLIKTRGQQVTLSCSPISGHRSVSWYQQTPGQGLQFLFEYFSETQRNKGNFPGRFSGRQFSNSRSEMNVSTLELGDSALYLCASSLAGTGDGYTFGSGTRLTVV.

CDR3 sequence (DNA): TGCGCCAGCAGCCAAGATACAGGAGCCAAAAACATTCAGTACTTC. Its translation is CASSQDTGAKNIQYF. The chain has TRBV4-1 and TRBJ2-4; maybe TRBD1 (5 bases). Trimming took off 0 bases at V and 0 bases at J, with 6 bases between the two ends. Per the germline V gene, CDR1 is MGHRA and CDR2 is YSYEKL. This CDR3 is 15 amino acids long.

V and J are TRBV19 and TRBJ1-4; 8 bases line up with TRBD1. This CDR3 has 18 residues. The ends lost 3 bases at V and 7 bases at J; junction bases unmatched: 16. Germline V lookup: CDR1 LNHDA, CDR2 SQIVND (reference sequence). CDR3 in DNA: TGTGCCAGTAGTATCCGGCTCGACAGGGGTGTACCCGGTGAAAAACTGTTTTTT. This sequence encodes CASSIRLDRGVPGEKLFF.